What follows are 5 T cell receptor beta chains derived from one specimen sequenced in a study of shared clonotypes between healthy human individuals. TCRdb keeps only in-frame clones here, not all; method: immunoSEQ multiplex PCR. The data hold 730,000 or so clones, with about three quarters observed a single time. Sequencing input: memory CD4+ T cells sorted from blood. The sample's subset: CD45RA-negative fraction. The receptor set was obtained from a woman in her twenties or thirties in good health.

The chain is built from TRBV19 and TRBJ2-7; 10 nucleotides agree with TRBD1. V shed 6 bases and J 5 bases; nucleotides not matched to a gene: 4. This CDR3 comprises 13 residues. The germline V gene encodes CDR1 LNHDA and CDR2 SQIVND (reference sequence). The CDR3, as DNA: TGTGCCAGTAGCAGACAGGGGGCTAACGAGCAGTACTTC. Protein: CASSRQGANEQYF.

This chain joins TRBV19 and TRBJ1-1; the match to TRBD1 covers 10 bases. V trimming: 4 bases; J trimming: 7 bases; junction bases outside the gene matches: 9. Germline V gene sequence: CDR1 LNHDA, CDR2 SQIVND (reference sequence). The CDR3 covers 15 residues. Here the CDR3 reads CASSNWGQGIGEAFF. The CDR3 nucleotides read TGTGCCAGTAGTAATTGGGGACAGGGGATCGGTGAAGCTTTCTTT.

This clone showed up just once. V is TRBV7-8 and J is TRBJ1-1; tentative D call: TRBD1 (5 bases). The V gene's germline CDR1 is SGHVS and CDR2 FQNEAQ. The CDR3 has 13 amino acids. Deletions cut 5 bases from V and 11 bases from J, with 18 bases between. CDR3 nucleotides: TGTGCCAGCAGCCCCGACGCCGGGGCTGTCGCTTTCTTT. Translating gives CASSPDAGAVAFF.

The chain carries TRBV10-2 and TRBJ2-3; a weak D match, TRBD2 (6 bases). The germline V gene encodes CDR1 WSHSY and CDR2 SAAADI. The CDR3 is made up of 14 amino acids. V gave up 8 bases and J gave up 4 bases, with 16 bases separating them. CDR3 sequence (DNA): TGCGCCAGCCGAGAGACTAGAGGGGCAGATACGCAGTATTTT. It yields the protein CASRETRGADTQYF.

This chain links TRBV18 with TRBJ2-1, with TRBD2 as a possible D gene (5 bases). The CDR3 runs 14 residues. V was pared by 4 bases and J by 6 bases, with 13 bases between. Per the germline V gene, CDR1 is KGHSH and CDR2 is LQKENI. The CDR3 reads CASSLGAEPNEQFF. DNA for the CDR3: TGTGCCAGCTCACTAGGAGCGGAACCCAATGAGCAGTTCTTC.